Reported below is one T cell receptor beta chain. This clone's antigen is unknown. Qualities for individual bases were not recorded, and no much larger clone is one base off. TCRbeta CDR3 regions were amplified from genomic DNA using the immunoSEQ Assay, a bias-controlled multiplex PCR. In the source study's methods: The number of nucleated cells in each sample was estimated by amplification of reference gene primers within the assay. To quantify the absolute abundance of each unique TCRbeta CDR3 rearrangement, sequence reads were collapsed and filtered. For each sample, productive Simpson clonality was calculated as the square root of Simpson's diversity index across productive rearrangements. TCRdb's version of the immuneACCESS table is confined to in-frame rearrangements and falls short of the full clone set. An unresolved V gene accounts for under half of the shortfall where checked; the remainder is of unknown origin. The V and J calls and the clone size are those of that table, but D and trimming were determined from the DNA. Within this sample are around 200,000 clones, with 86% of them counted one time only. The top ten hold 4.4% of the sample.

The data originate from a study of blood T cell repertoires in COVID-19 (TCRdb year 2020). Regarding the study in general: Samples covering the acute and convalescent phases of COVID-19 were provided by collaborators in the United States, Italy and Spain. The prospective study material was composed of cDNA or gDNA derived from T cells, B-cell-depleted T cells, or PBMCs. Deeply sampled blood TCRbeta repertoires from subjects exposed to, actively infected with, or recovered from COVID-19 were included in the dataset. The repertoires were made available in a free public database intended to serve as a resource for research on the immune response to SARS-CoV-2. Samples came from the ongoing ImmuneRACE study (first 160 participants) plus 1,254 subjects from 6 global collaborators. A de-identified subject ID, COVID-19 status, age in years and sex were almost always included in the sample metadata. Where available, HLA class I and class II types were obtained from metadata supplied by the sample provider rather than from assay-based typing.

Overall study results and their limits: The quantity of clinical and demographic metadata differed by source and by participant and was supplied without curation.

Whole blood was collected in K2EDTA tubes by collaborating institutions according to the institutions' own protocols. For TCRbeta analysis, collaborators shipped samples in one of three forms: frozen whole blood, isolated PBMCs, or DNA extracted from either of those sample types. The CDR3 spans 18 residues, from the cysteine through the phenylalanine. Only CDR3 DNA is held: 54 bases, read in frame from base 1. CDR1 SQVTM and CDR2 ANQGSEA were looked up in the germline V gene. Ends trimmed: V by 5 bases, J by 0 bases; bases unmatched to a gene: 19. The sample taken for sequencing was peripheral blood. The receptor was isolated from a man aged 45-65 years with acute or convalescent COVID-19. The chain uses TRBV29-1 and TRBJ2-7, with 7 central nucleotides matching TRBD1. This receptor carries the CDR3 CSVLQGIGLTVSSYEQYF. The sequenced DNA is TGCAGCGTTCTACAGGGGATTGGGCTAACAGTGAGCTCCTACGAGCAGTACTTC.